This T cell receptor (beta chain) emerged from a study of blood T cells in healthy people across ages. Germline CDR1 and CDR2: MNHNY and SVGAGI (reference sequence). The CDR3 runs 16 residues. V gave up 6 bases and J gave up 1 base, with 16 bases separating them. Healthy Caucasians from Russia aged about 6 to 95 served as donors. This clonotype was picked up many times. The target antigen is unknown. Study-wide findings and caveats: Greater diversity and more naive CD4+ cells were seen in long-lived donors than in aged donors. Age showed a roughly linear inverse relationship with TCR beta diversity per million T cells.

A second PCR of about 7 to 12 cycles used a sample-barcoded 5' primer and a J-beta primer mix. TCRdb reprocessed the 5' RACE reads with MiXCR, giving one entry per CDR3 protein. This sample has around 820,000 distinct CDR3 sequences, with 20% to 30% found just once. The data also belong to a second study, concerning T cells of mothers and their children. As that study records: From each mother came over 9.5 million TCR beta CDR3 reads, and from each child came 3 million to 3.5 million.

The sequenced sample consisted of blood. The receptor comes from a boy younger than 18 in good health. The genes are TRBV6-6 and TRBJ2-4, with D hard to call. DNA for the CDR3: TGTGCCAGCAGCCTACTCTCTGTAGGGGCCAAAAACATTCAGTACTTC. This translates into CASSLLSVGAKNIQYF.